This T cell receptor beta chain was observed in a study of blood T cells in healthy people across ages. The overall study: When template switching was applied, about one barcoded beta molecule was captured per two T cells. Broader study findings: Both naive CD4+ cell counts and diversity were greater in long-lived donors than in aged donors.

Concerning this clonotype itself: Its specificity is unknown.

The second PCR ran about 6 to 11 cycles with a sample-barcoded 5' primer and J-beta primers. Every molecule of cDNA carried a tag from a template-switch adaptor with 12 random nucleotides. Each of the samples gave a minimum of 3 million paired-end reads that contained CDR3. A single record per CDR3 protein comes from TCRdb applying MiXCR to the 5' RACE reads. The sample carries 600,000 or so distinct CDR3 sequences, 45% to 55% recorded once. V lost 7 bases to trimming and J lost 1 base, with 7 bases between them. Germline V lookup: CDR1 SEHNR, CDR2 FQNEAQ (reference sequence). CDR3 length: 12 amino acids.

Sequenced sample: blood. The V call is TRBV7-9, the J call TRBJ1-1, with unresolved D. This receptor was identified in a man older than 75 in good health. The CDR3 loop is CASNRPNTEAFF. The CDR3 bases are TGTGCCAGCAATCGCCCGAACACTGAAGCTTTCTTT.